A single sample gave rise to the 20 T cell receptor beta chains below, sequenced in a study of OX40 agonist ivuxolimab in advanced cancers. Generated by immunoSEQ multiplex PCR, the TCRdb table keeps only in-frame clones and is missing some. The table lists under 55,000 clones, roughly 80% of them singletons. The sample consisted of CD4+ or CD8+ T cells sorted from blood, taken in a trial of the OX40 agonist ivuxolimab. These receptors came from an adult with an advanced solid tumor such as melanoma, head and neck, liver or kidney cancer.

The chain recombines TRBV7-2 with TRBJ2-2, with TRBD2 identical over 10 bases. The V and J ends lost 5 bases and 0 bases, in that order; junction bases with no gene match: 12. The CDR3 is 19 residues long. Germline assignment: CDR1 SGHTA and CDR2 FQGNSA. The CDR3 nucleotides are TGTGCCAGCAGCCTAAGGACTAGCGGAACATCTACGAACACCGGGGAGCTGTTTTTT. Translation gives CASSLRTSGTSTNTGELFF. Full variable domain (outside the CDR3, taken from reference TRBV7-2 and TRBJ2-2): GAGVSQSPSNKVTEKGKDVELRCDPISGHTALYWYRQSLGQGLEFLIYFQGNSAPDKSGLPSDRFSAERTGGSVSTLTIQRTQQEDSAVYLCASSLRTSGTSTNTGELFFGEGSRLTVL.

The gene calls are TRBV6-6 and TRBJ2-1; TRBD2 is a possible D gene (6 bases). The CDR3 covers 12 residues. V shed 3 bases and J shed 10 bases, with 10 bases lying between them. Germline assignment: CDR1 MNHNY and CDR2 SVGAGI (reference sequence). The CDR3 here is CASSYSGDEQFF. CDR3 coding DNA: TGTGCCAGCAGTTATTCGGGGGACGAGCAGTTCTTC.

This clone was found a few times. Within the sample, other DNA sequences also encode this same CDR3. The V gene is TRBV10-1, the J gene TRBJ2-1; D is undetermined. Deletions cut 3 bases from V and 9 bases from J, with 12 bases between. This CDR3 region has 13 residues. Germline CDR1 WNHNN, CDR2 SYGVQD (reference sequence). In DNA form, the CDR3 reads TGCGCCAGCAGTGATCCCCCCTCGGGTGAGCAGTTCTTC. Translation: CASSDPPSGEQFF.

The rearrangement uses TRBV4-2 and TRBJ2-7, with TRBD1 identical over 10 bases. CDR3 length equals 15 residues. The ends lost 1 base at V and 5 bases at J; junction bases unmatched: 5. Per germline, CDR1 LGHNA and CDR2 YNFKEQ. In DNA, the CDR3 is TGTGCCAGCAGCCAAGTAGGGACAGGGGCGCACGAGCAGTACTTC. It translates to CASSQVGTGAHEQYF.

A single count supports this clone. The rearrangement joins TRBV7-9 to TRBJ2-2; no definite D call. V lost 4 bases and J 8 bases, leaving 11 bases between the germline ends. From germline, CDR1 is SEHNR and CDR2 FQNEAQ (reference sequence). CDR3 length: 13 residues. CDR3 DNA sequence: TGTGCCAGCAGCTCTCTCTTCTTAGGGGAGCTGTTTTTT. It encodes CASSSLFLGELFF.

J is TRBJ1-2 and V is TRBV7-2; D ambiguous. The V and J ends lost 2 bases and 3 bases respectively, with 10 bases between them. The V gene's germline CDR1 is SGHTA and CDR2 FQGNSA. The CDR3 length is 14 residues. CDR3 nucleotides: TGTGCCAGCAGCTTAAGCGACGGAGACTATGGCTACACCTTC. Its protein is CASSLSDGDYGYTF.

This clone occurred once. The chain couples TRBV6-1 to TRBJ1-4; 8 nucleotides agree with TRBD1. Germline V lookup: CDR1 MNHNS, CDR2 SASEGT. Trimming took 5 bases from V and 5 from J; bases not matched to a gene: 4. The CDR3 runs to 14 residues. The CDR3 spells CASSQGALNEKLFF. CDR3 nucleotide sequence: TGTGCCAGCAGTCAGGGGGCCCTCAATGAAAAACTGTTTTTT.

The chain couples TRBV5-4 to TRBJ1-1; D is unresolved. The CDR3 consists of 12 residues. The germline V gene encodes CDR1 SGHNT and CDR2 YYREEE (reference sequence). Trimming removed 4 bases from V and 2 bases from J, with 6 bases in between. CDR3 region: CASSHINTEAFF. The CDR3, as DNA: TGTGCCAGCAGCCATATCAACACTGAAGCTTTCTTT.

A single count supports this clone. The rearrangement uses TRBV28 and TRBJ2-3; the D call may be TRBD1 or TRBD2 (5 bases each). Germline V gene data show CDR1 as MDHEN and CDR2 as SYDVKM. This CDR3 region has 15 residues. V shed 5 bases and J shed 2 bases, with 14 bases lying between them. The CDR3 DNA reads as TGTGCCAGCAGTCCCACGGGGACCCTCACAGATACGCAGTATTTT. The encoded protein is CASSPTGTLTDTQYF.

The chain uses TRBV29-1 and TRBJ2-7, with D possibly TRBD1 on 6 matching bases. Between the trimmed V and J ends, which lost 1 base and 2 bases, there was a span of 15 bases. From germline, CDR1 is SQVTM and CDR2 ANQGSEA. The CDR3 has 15 residues. The CDR3: CSVEVNRVPPYEQYF. CDR3 DNA: TGCAGCGTTGAAGTGAACAGGGTACCTCCCTACGAGCAGTACTTC.

This chain joins TRBV9 and TRBJ2-1; 12 bases align to TRBD1. Per the germline V gene, CDR1 is SGDLS and CDR2 is YYNGEE. J gave up 6 bases and V 0 bases, and 10 bases lay outside the gene matches. This CDR3 region has 18 residues. The CDR3 coding sequence is TGTGCCAGCAGCGTAGGTTGGAGGGGACAGGGGGCGGTCAATGAGCAGTTCTTC. Its protein is CASSVGWRGQGAVNEQFF.

This chain links TRBV28 with TRBJ2-1; D might be TRBD2 (6 bases). The V and J ends lost 6 bases and 2 bases respectively, with 17 bases between them. Germline values: CDR1 MDHEN, CDR2 SYDVKM. This CDR3 is 16 amino acids long. The CDR3 here is CASRAGVAEAYNEQFF. CDR3 nucleotide sequence: TGTGCCAGCAGGGCCGGGGTAGCGGAGGCCTACAATGAGCAGTTCTTC.

The chain carries TRBV10-3 and TRBJ1-4, with D possibly being TRBD1 (5 bases). Germline values: CDR1 ENHRY, CDR2 SYGVKD. V was cut by 7 bases and J by 6 bases, with 12 bases left in between. The length of the CDR3 is 13 residues. The CDR3 nucleotides are TGTGCCATCAAGTCGGGGGGGGATGAAAAACTGTTTTTT. Its protein is CAIKSGGDEKLFF.

This chain uses TRBV9 with TRBJ2-3, with D unresolved. The CDR3 is 14 amino acids. The germline V gene has CDR1 SGDLS and CDR2 YYNGEE. V lost 6 bases to trimming and J lost 2 bases, with 13 bases between them. The chain's CDR3 is CASKEVRSTDTQYF. The CDR3 region has the DNA TGTGCCAGCAAGGAAGTCAGGTCCACAGATACGCAGTATTTT.

The chain joins TRBV27 to TRBJ2-5, with 7 bases identical to TRBD2. The J segment lost 2 bases and the V segment lost 2 bases, leaving 14 bases of the junction unmatched. CDR3 length: 18 amino acids. CDR1 MNHEY and CDR2 SMNVEV come from the germline V gene (reference sequence). The DNA for the CDR3 is TGTGCCAGCAGTTTACGTGGAGGGCCCCTGGGGGGGCAAGAGACCCAGTACTTC. It codes for CASSLRGGPLGGQETQYF.

V and J are TRBV18 and TRBJ2-2; 8 bases align to TRBD1. The CDR3 sequence is 16 residues long. Trimming at V came to 5 bases and at J to 5 bases, leaving 10 bases not matched to a gene. Germline CDR1 KGHSH, CDR2 LQKENI. CDR3: CASSSTGTGFTGELFF. The CDR3 region has the DNA TGTGCCAGCTCATCTACCGGGACAGGTTTTACCGGGGAGCTGTTTTTT.

This chain connects TRBV28 to TRBJ2-7; D is undetermined. V dropped 1 base and J dropped 0 bases, with 10 bases sitting between them. Germline assignment: CDR1 MDHEN and CDR2 SYDVKM. This CDR3 contains 15 residues. CDR3 region: CASSLYGGLSYEQYF. For the CDR3, the DNA is TGTGCCAGCAGTTTATACGGCGGCCTCTCCTACGAGCAGTACTTC.

This sequence joins TRBV29-1 and TRBJ2-7; the match to TRBD1 covers 8 bases. CDR1 is SQVTM, CDR2 ANQGSEA, per germline. The ends lost 5 bases at V and 2 bases at J; junction bases unmatched: 2. The CDR3 covers 12 residues. DNA of the CDR3: TGCAGCGTTCGGACAGGGACCTACGAGCAGTACTTC. It specifies CSVRTGTYEQYF.

This chain joins TRBV18 and TRBJ2-2; D uncertain. V gave up 1 base and J gave up 7 bases, with 13 bases separating them. The CDR3 is 15 residues long. The V gene's germline CDR1 is KGHSH and CDR2 LQKENI. CDR3 coding DNA: TGTGCCAGCTCACCACTGATCATTGGTGGCGGGGAGCTGTTTTTT. This encodes CASSPLIIGGGELFF.

The table lists this clone with a few counts. The chain has TRBV9 and TRBJ2-3, with D tentatively TRBD1 or TRBD2 (6 bases each). Deletions cut 0 bases from V and 0 bases from J, with 17 bases between. CDR1 and CDR2 (germline): SGDLS, YYNGEE. This CDR3 has 18 residues. In nucleotides, the CDR3 is TGTGCCAGCAGCGTAGGGTTAGGAGGGGGAACTAGCACAGATACGCAGTATTTT. Encoded protein: CASSVGLGGGTSTDTQYF. The full variable domain, in which reference TRBV9 and TRBJ2-3 provide the parts outside the CDR3, is DSGVTQTPKHLITATGQRVTLRCSPRSGDLSVYWYQQSLDQGLQFLIQYYNGEERAKGNILERFSAQQFPDLHSELNLSSLELGDSALYFCASSVGLGGGTSTDTQYFGPGTRLTVL.